A single T cell receptor (beta chain) is shown here with its context. This clonotype was recorded a few times. Its antigen remains unidentified. Within one base of it there is no much larger clone, and no base qualities were kept. This record comes from a study of Graves' ophthalmopathy and Graves' hyperthyroidism (dated by TCRdb to 2016 to 2018). Regarding the study in general: Hyperthyroidism was defined as stable when no progression to ophthalmopathy occurred within 18 months of follow-up. To tell Graves' ophthalmopathy apart from Graves' hyperthyroidism, and to predict which patients would progress to ophthalmopathy, the study relied on TCR beta repertoire signatures. In total, around 140 blood samples were TCR-sequenced: some 43 ophthalmopathy, 80 or so hyperthyroidism and some 17 hyperthyroidism-to-ophthalmopathy patients. To explore V-J signatures distinguishing ophthalmopathy from hyperthyroidism, a discovery set of some 100 patients (fewer than 45 ophthalmopathy, over 55 stable hyperthyroidism) was enrolled. An independent validation cohort was composed of about 20 hyperthyroidism patients and about 17 patients who later progressed from hyperthyroidism to ophthalmopathy. In roughly six hyperthyroidism patients, T-cell repertoires of thyroid tissue and blood were compared. Once sampling was done, hyperthyroidism patients were given methimazole at a starting dose of 30 mg daily, while ophthalmopathy patients were given high-dose intravenous methylprednisolone. The investigation overall reported the following: Most of the expanded thyroid clonotypes with a frequency above 0.001 were also detected in blood, and it was suggested that the thyroid immune response may be reflected by blood repertoires. Ophthalmopathy was separated from stable hyperthyroidism by the 13-signature model with around 88% sensitivity and about 81% specificity in cross-validation and with 80%/75% in the test set. No statistical method was used to predetermine the sample size, and group allocation was not hidden from the investigators. In validation, the model predicted ophthalmopathy progression with 70.59% sensitivity and 72% to 80% specificity; more than ten predicted patients were CT-confirmed with GO in a median of 6.5 months.

The CDR3, from cysteine to phenylalanine, totals 13 residues. The kept DNA is CDR3 alone, 39 bases in frame from the first base. Reading the germline V gene (reference sequence) gives CDR1 LNHDA and CDR2 SQIVND. The hyperthyroidism patients were 18 to 65 years old and newly diagnosed, with a disease duration of less than 2 months. Patients were excluded if they had other autoimmune diseases, uncontrolled infections, pregnancy or lactation. Clinical symptoms, serum thyroxine, TRAb, thyroid ultrasound and orbital computed tomography formed the basis of the diagnosis. Total RNA was extracted with Trizol reagent and quality-checked on an Agilent 2100 Bioanalyzer. For repertoire sequencing, the TCR beta CDR3 regions were amplified from RNA transcripts. The first round of RT-PCR was done with HTBI primers and the Qiagen OneStep RT-PCR kit, and was followed by a second round of multiplex PCR, then size selection and purification. Libraries were sequenced paired-end with 100 bp reads on an Illumina HiSeq2000. As for how the authors treated the data: SOAPnuke was used to process the reads, throwing out any read that had adapters, had uncalled bases, had a mean Phred below 15, or lacked an exact constant-primer or identifier match. COPE v1.2.5 was used to merge high-quality paired reads. Unique nucleotide sequences were defined as clonotypes and aligned to IMGT TRB V, D and J references using MiTCR v1.1. Analysis was restricted to V-J combinations with a frequency above 0.0001, which covered about 99% of repertoires. A TCR clonal expansion and chaos score per V-J combination was defined as the ratio of F50 clonal expansion to chaos observed in the TCRdist matrix. Welch's t-statistics and random forest were used to reduce the features to about 14 V-J combinations, which were then used as input to a naive Bayes classifier. The similarity between thyroid and blood repertoires was quantified using the Morisita-Horn index. TCRdb trimmed public reads at Q25 via fastp, called clones via MiXCR and kept in-frame beta chains. Identical CDR3 protein sequences are pooled into one entry, listed with their most common genes and DNA. These V and J calls originate from TCRdb's pipeline instead of the authors' own analysis. The sample includes around 1.1 million distinct CDR3 sequences, with about 35% observed a single time. 11% of the sample belongs to the ten largest clones.

The chain is encoded by TRBV19 joined to TRBJ2-7, with the D gene possibly TRBD1 or TRBD2, each one fitting 5 bases. The TCR originated in an adult man with Graves' hyperthyroidism. The material sequenced was peripheral blood or thyroid tissue (not recorded which). CDR3 sequence: CAGAGTAFNEQYF. The sequence in DNA is TGTGCTGGTGCCGGGACGGCCTTCAACGAGCAGTACTTC. Outside the CDR3, residues come from the reference TRBV19 and TRBJ2-7 proteins, so the full variable domain is: DGGITQSPKYLFRKEGQNVTLSCEQNLNHDAMYWYRQDPGQGLRLIYYSQIVNDFQKGDIAEGYSVSREKKESFPLTVTSAQKNPTAFYLCAGAGTAFNEQYFGPGTRLTVT.